This T cell receptor (beta chain) was observed in a study of vaccination and CD4 T cells after COVID-19. Overall study context: Investigators stimulated cells with overlapping spike peptides drawn from SARS-CoV-2, HCoV-NL63, HCoV-OC43 and HCoV-229E.

With the Oncomine TCR Beta short-read assay, DNA from cultured CD4+ T cells was sequenced. In TCRdb, the PCR reads were re-called with MiXCR into one record per CDR3 protein. This table holds approximately 13,000 distinct CDR3 sequences, around half found once. Sample treatment: roughly ten-day PBMC culture with coronavirus spike peptide pools or control peptides (ViraFEST assay). Antigen-specific T cell expansion with peptide pools preceded TCR sequencing in the ViraFEST approach. Researchers reported culturing approximately 2 million PBMCs per well with 9.5 to 10 IU/ml IL-2 and about 9 ug/ml peptide pools. This clonotype was seen a single time. Its antigen is unidentified. The source of this sequence is a human donor who had recovered from COVID-19. Source material: CD4+ T cells from blood, cultured in vitro.

The CDR3 DNA reads as TGCGCCAGCAGCTTTTACGGGAGAGAGACCCAGTACTTC. It yields the protein CASSFYGRETQYF. The chain combines TRBV5-1 with TRBJ2-5; maybe TRBD2 (6 bases). The length of the CDR3 is 13 residues. The germline V gene encodes CDR1 SGHRS and CDR2 YFSETQ. V lost 2 bases to trimming and J lost 4 bases, with 9 bases between them. Variable domain in full (rest from reference TRBV5-1 and TRBJ2-5): KAGVTQTPRYLIKTRGQQVTLSCSPISGHRSVSWYQQTPGQGLQFLFEYFSETQRNKGNFPGRFSGRQFSNSRSEMNVSTLELGDSALYLCASSFYGRETQYFGPGTRLLVL.